This T cell receptor beta chain was retrieved from a study of CD8+ T cells in alopecia areata. Study in general: Treated patients were dosed with oral tofacitinib, taking 5 to 10 mg twice daily. Tofacitinib exposure lasted 6 to 18 months, followed by 6 months off drug.

The authors extracted RNA and reverse transcribed it into cDNA as the sequencing template. Sequenced by immunoSEQ multiplex PCR; TCRdb stores in-frame clones only, minus some. The sample yields about 130,000 clones, around three fifths seen once. Punch biopsies of lesional scalp, plus peripheral blood, were taken from alopecia areata patients. This clone has a handful of counts. This CDR3 has 15 residues. Germline lookup yields CDR1 SGHRS and CDR2 YFSETQ. Trimming cost V 0 bases and J 3 bases; bases outside gene matches: 5. The material sequenced was CD4+ T cells sorted from blood, taken at week 0. The clonotype was recovered from a human donor with alopecia areata. The chain links TRBV5-1 to TRBJ2-5; 7 nucleotides align to TRBD2. CDR3 nucleotides: TGCGCCAGCAGCTTGGGGAGCGGGGAAGAAGAGACCCAGTACTTC. It specifies CASSLGSGEEETQYF. Full variable domain (rest looked up from reference TRBV5-1 and TRBJ2-5): KAGVTQTPRYLIKTRGQQVTLSCSPISGHRSVSWYQQTPGQGLQFLFEYFSETQRNKGNFPGRFSGRQFSNSRSEMNVSTLELGDSALYLCASSLGSGEEETQYFGPGTRLLVL.